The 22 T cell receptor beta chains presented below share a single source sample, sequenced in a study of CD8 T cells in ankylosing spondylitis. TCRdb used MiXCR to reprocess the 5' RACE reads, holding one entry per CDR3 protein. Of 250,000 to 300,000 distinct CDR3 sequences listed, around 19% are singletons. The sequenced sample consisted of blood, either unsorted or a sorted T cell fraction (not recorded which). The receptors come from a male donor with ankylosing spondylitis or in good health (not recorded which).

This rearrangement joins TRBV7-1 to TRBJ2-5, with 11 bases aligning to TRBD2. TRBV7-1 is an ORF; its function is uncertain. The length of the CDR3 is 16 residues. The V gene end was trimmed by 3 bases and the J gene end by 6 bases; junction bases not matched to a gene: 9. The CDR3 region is CASSSALAGGLQTQYF. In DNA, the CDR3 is TGTGCCAGCAGCTCCGCGCTAGCGGGGGGATTGCAGACCCAGTACTTC.

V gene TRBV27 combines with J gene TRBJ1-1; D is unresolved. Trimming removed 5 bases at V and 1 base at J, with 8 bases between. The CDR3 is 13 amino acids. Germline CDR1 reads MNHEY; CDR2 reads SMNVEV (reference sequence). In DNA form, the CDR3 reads TGTGCCAGCAGTCTAATAGAGAACACTGAAGCTTTCTTT. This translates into CASSLIENTEAFF.

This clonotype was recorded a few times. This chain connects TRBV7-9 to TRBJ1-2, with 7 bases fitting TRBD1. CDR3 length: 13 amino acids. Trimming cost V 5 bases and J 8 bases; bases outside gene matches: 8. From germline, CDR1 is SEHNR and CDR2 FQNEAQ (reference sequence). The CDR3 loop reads CASSRLTGPGYTF. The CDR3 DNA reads TGTGCCAGCAGCCGCTTGACAGGGCCCGGCTACACCTTC.

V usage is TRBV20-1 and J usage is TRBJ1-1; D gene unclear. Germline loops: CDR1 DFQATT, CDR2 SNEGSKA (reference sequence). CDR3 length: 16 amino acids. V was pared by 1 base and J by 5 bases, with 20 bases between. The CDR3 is CSARAPDLLQGTEAFF. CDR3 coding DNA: TGCAGTGCTAGAGCCCCGGACCTCCTACAAGGGACTGAAGCTTTCTTT.

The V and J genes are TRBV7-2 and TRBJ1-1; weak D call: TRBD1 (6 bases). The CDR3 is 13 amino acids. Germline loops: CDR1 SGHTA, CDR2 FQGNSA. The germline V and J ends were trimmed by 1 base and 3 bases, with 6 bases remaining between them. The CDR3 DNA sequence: TGTGCCAGCAGCTTAGGGACAGACACTGAAGCTTTCTTT. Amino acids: CASSLGTDTEAFF.

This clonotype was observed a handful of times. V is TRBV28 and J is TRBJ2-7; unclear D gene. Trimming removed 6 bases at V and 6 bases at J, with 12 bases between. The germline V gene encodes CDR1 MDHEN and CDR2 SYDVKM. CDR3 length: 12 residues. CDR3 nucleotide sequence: TGTGCCAGCAGCTCTCGGATGGGCGAGCAGTACGTC. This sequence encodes CASSSRMGEQYV.

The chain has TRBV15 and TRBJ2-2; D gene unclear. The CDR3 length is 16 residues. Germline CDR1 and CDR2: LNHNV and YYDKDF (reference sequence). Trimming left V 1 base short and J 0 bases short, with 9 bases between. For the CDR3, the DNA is TGTGCCACCAGCAGAGCCCCGGCAGCGAACACCGGGGAGCTGTTTTTT. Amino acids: CATSRAPAANTGELFF.

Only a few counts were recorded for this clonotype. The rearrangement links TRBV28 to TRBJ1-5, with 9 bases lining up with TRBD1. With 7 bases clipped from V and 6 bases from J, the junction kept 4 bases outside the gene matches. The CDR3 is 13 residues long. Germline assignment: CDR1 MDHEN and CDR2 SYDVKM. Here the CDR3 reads CASTRDRVQPQHF. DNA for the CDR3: TGTGCCAGCACACGGGACAGGGTTCAGCCCCAGCATTTT.

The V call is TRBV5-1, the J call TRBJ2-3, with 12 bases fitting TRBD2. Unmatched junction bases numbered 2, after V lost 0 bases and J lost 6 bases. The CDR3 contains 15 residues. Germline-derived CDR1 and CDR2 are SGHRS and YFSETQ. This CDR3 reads CASSLVTSGRDTQYF. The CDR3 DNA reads TGCGCCAGCAGCTTGGTTACTAGCGGGAGGGATACGCAGTATTTT.

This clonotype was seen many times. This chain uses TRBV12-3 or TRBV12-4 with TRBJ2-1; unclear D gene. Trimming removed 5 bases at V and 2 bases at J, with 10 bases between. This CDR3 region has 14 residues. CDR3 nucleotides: TGTGCCAGCAGTCCCCCTCTTCCCTACAATGAGCAGTTCTTC. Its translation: CASSPPLPYNEQFF.

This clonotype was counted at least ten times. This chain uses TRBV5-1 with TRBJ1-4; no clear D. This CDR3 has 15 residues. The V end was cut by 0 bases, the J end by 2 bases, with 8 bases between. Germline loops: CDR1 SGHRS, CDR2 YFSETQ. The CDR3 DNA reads TGCGCCAGCAGCTTGGAGACGGGCACTAATGAAAAACTGTTTTTT. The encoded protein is CASSLETGTNEKLFF.

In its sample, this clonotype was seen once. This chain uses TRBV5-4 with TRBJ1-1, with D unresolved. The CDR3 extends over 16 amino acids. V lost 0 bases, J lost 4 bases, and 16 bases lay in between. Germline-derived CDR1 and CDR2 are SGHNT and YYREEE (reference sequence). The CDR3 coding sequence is TGTGCCAGCAGCTTGGAGTCCCCGGGTGCTGGCACTGAAGCTTTCTTT. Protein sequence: CASSLESPGAGTEAFF.

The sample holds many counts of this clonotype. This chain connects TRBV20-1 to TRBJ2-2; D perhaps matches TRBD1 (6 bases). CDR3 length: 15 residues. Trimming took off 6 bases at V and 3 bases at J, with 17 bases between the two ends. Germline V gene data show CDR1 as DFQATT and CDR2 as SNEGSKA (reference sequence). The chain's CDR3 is CSAQDRSMDTGELFF. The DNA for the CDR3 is TGCAGTGCCCAAGACAGGAGTATGGACACCGGGGAGCTGTTTTTT.

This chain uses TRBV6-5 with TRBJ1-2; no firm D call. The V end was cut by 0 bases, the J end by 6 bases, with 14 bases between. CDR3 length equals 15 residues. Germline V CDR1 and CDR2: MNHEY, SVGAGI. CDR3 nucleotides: TGTGCCAGCAGTTACTCCGGGGTCTTGTCGAATGGCTACACCTTC. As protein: CASSYSGVLSNGYTF.

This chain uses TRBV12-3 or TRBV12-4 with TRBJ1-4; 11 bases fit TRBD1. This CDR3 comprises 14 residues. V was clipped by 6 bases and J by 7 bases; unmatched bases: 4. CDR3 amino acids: CASRMGTGGEKLFF. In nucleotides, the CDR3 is TGTGCCAGCAGAATGGGGACAGGGGGTGAAAAACTGTTTTTT.

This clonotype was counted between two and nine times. The CDR3 protein is CAISEGFGTEAFF. The DNA of the CDR3 is TGTGCCATCAGTGAAGGTTTCGGCACTGAAGCTTTCTTT. V is TRBV10-3 and J is TRBJ1-1; D gene unclear. The CDR3 sequence is 13 residues long. CDR1 and CDR2 from the germline V gene are ENHRY and SYGVKD. V lost 3 bases and J 4 bases, leaving 9 bases between the germline ends.

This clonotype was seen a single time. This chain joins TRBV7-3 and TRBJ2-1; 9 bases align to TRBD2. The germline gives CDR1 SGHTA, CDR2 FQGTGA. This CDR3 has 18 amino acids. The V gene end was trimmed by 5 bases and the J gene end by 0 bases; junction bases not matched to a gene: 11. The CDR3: CASSRGGSGSLSYNEQFF. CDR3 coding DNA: TGTGCCAGCAGCCGAGGGGGTAGCGGGAGCCTCTCCTACAATGAGCAGTTCTTC. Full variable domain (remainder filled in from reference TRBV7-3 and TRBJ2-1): GAGVSQTPSNKVTEKGKYVELRCDPISGHTALYWYRQSLGQGPEFLIYFQGTGAADDSGLPNDRFFAVRPEGSVSTLKIQRTERGDSAVYLCASSRGGSGSLSYNEQFFGPGTRLTVL.

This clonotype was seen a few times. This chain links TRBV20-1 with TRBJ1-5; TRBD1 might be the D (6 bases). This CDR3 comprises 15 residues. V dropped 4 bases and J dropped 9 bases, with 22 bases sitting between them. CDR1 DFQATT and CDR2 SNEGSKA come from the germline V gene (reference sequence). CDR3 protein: CSAIYGGTRGAPQHF. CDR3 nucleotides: TGCAGTGCTATTTACGGGGGCACGAGAGGAGCGCCCCAGCATTTT.

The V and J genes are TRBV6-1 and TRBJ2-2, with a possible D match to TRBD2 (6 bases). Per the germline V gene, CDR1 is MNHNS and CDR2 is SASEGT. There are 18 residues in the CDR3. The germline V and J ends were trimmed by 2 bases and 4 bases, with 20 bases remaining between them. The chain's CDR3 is CASSERQPWDWFTGELFF. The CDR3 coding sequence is TGTGCCAGCAGTGAACGGCAACCCTGGGACTGGTTCACCGGGGAGCTGTTTTTT.

CDR3 coding DNA: TGTGCCAGCAGCCTGGGGGAGCATGAGCAGTTCTTC. It yields the protein CASSLGEHEQFF. The chain has TRBV4-2 and TRBJ2-1; the D gene could be TRBD1 or TRBD2 (5 bases each). The CDR3 consists of 12 residues. Germline CDR1 and CDR2: LGHNA and YNFKEQ. V gave up 4 bases and J gave up 8 bases, with 9 bases separating them.

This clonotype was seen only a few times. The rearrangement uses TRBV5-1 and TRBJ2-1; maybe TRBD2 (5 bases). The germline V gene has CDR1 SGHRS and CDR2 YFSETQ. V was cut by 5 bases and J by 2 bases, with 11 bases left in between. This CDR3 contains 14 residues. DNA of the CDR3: TGCGCCAGCAGTCGAAGCGGTCCCTACAATGAGCAGTTCTTC. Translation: CASSRSGPYNEQFF.

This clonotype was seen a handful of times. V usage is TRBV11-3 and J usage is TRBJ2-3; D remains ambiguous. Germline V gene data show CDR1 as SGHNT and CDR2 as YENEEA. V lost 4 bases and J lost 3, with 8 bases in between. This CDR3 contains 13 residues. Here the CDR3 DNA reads TGTGCCAGCAGCTCTTGGGGTACAGATACGCAGTATTTT. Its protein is CASSSWGTDTQYF.